These 3 T cell receptor beta chains originate from one sample sequenced in a study of control samples from healthy donors and cancer patients. Generated by immunoSEQ multiplex PCR, the TCRdb table keeps only in-frame clones and is missing some. The data show fewer than 200,000 clones, with roughly 95% seen just once and approximately 1% held by the top ten. The sequencing input was blood. The receptors come from a woman younger than 45 in good health.

The genes are TRBV5-4 and TRBJ2-1; TRBD2 matches at 7 bases. V shed 0 bases and J 9 bases; nucleotides not matched to a gene: 6. Germline values: CDR1 SGHNT, CDR2 YYREEE (reference sequence). The CDR3 covers 14 residues. CDR3 amino acids: CASSLEGGRTEQFF. CDR3 nucleotide sequence: TGTGCCAGCAGCTTGGAGGGAGGGCGAACTGAGCAGTTCTTC.

The count of this clone is one. The J gene is TRBJ1-3, the V gene TRBV15; D not resolved. Germline lookup yields CDR1 LNHNV and CDR2 YYDKDF (reference sequence). V was clipped by 4 bases and J by 3 bases, with 10 bases between them. The CDR3 contains 14 residues. CDR3 sequence: CATSTPTGGNTIYF. As DNA, the CDR3 is TGTGCCACCAGCACCCCAACCGGTGGAAACACCATATATTTT.

The chain recombines TRBV25-1 with TRBJ1-1; 7 bases are a match to TRBD1. Germline values: CDR1 MGHDK, CDR2 SYGVNS. The CDR3 consists of 16 residues. J lost 5 bases, V lost 2 bases, and 11 bases had no gene match. CDR3 DNA sequence: TGTGCCAGCAGTGAAGATTCAGGGGGACGTGGAACTGAAGCTTTCTTT. Translating gives CASSEDSGGRGTEAFF.